The next 20 T cell receptor beta chains were all read from a single sample in a study of vaccination and CD4 T cells after COVID-19. These receptors are not linked to any known antigen. Regarding treatment: approximately nine-day PBMC culture with coronavirus spike peptide pools or control peptides (ViraFEST assay). The Oncomine TCR Beta short-read assay was applied to DNA of cultured CD4+ T cells. Via MiXCR, TCRdb re-called the PCR reads, giving one row per CDR3 protein. The data show 20,000 to 25,000 distinct CDR3 sequences, with around 60% seen just once and roughly 13% held by the top ten. The specimen comprised CD4+ T cells from blood, cultured in vitro, sampled after SARS-CoV-2 vaccination. The receptors derive from a human donor who received a COVID-19 vaccine.

The chain employs TRBV14 and TRBJ2-2; no definite D call. V was cut by 1 base and J by 5 bases, with 5 bases left in between. The CDR3 loop spans 13 amino acids. Per germline, CDR1 SGHDN and CDR2 FVKESK. CDR3 loop: CASSQGDTGELFF. DNA for the CDR3: TGTGCCAGCAGCCAAGGGGATACCGGGGAGCTGTTTTTT. Supplemented by reference TRBV14 and TRBJ2-2, the full variable domain reads EAGVTQFPSHSVIEKGQTVTLRCDPISGHDNLYWYRRVMGKEIKFLLHFVKESKQDESGMPNNRFLAERTGGTYSTLKVQPAELEDSGVYFCASSQGDTGELFFGEGSRLTVL.

This clonotype has only a few counts. This rearrangement joins TRBV15 to TRBJ1-3; 9 bases are shared with TRBD1. Germline CDR1 LNHNV, CDR2 YYDKDF (reference sequence). The CDR3 consists of 16 residues. J lost 0 bases, V lost 6 bases, and 6 bases had no gene match. Here the CDR3 DNA reads TGTGCCACCAGGGTCGACAGGGGGAGCTCTGGAAACACCATATATTTT. Amino acid sequence: CATRVDRGSSGNTIYF.

The chain couples TRBV29-1 to TRBJ2-7; D possibly matches TRBD1 or TRBD2 (7 bases each). Germline values: CDR1 SQVTM, CDR2 ANQGSEA. This CDR3 is 14 amino acids long. Trimming cost V 6 bases and J 2 bases, with 17 bases left between them. The CDR3 loop reads CSVQGGGSPYEQYF. CDR3 DNA: TGCAGCGTCCAGGGGGGGGGATCCCCCTACGAGCAGTACTTC.

The chain joins TRBV7-6 to TRBJ2-5; 7 bases fit TRBD1. The CDR3 has 16 amino acids. J was trimmed by 5 bases and V by 5 bases; bases with no gene match: 14. CDR1 is SGHVS and CDR2 is FNYEAQ in the germline V gene. The CDR3, as DNA: TGTGCCAGCAGCCCAAAGCCCGGGACAGTATATGAGACCCAGTACTTC. Translated: CASSPKPGTVYETQYF. The full variable domain, completed using reference TRBV7-6 and TRBJ2-5, is GAGVSQSPRYKVTKRGQDVALRCDPISGHVSLYWYRQALGQGPEFLTYFNYEAQQDKSGLPNDRFSAERPEGSISTLTIQRTEQRDSAMYRCASSPKPGTVYETQYFGPGTRLLVL.

This chain joins TRBV7-8 and TRBJ2-1; 8 bases align to TRBD2. The CDR3 covers 16 residues. Germline CDR1 and CDR2: SGHVS and FQNEAQ. V lost 5 bases to trimming and J lost 1 base; unmatched junction nucleotides: 7. The CDR3 DNA sequence: TGTGCCAGCAGCCCGGGACTAGTGGTATCCTACAATGAGCAGTTCTTC. Its protein product is CASSPGLVVSYNEQFF.

V is TRBV15 and J is TRBJ2-3; 8 nucleotides match TRBD2. Germline V lookup: CDR1 LNHNV, CDR2 YYDKDF (reference sequence). The junction had 12 bases not matched to a gene; V was cut back by 0 bases and J by 4 bases. The CDR3 covers 18 residues. The CDR3 DNA follows: TGTGCCACCAGCAGAGATCGGGGGGGGCCAAGAGGGGCAGATACGCAGTATTTT. Encoded protein: CATSRDRGGPRGADTQYF.

This clonotype was seen a single time. The chain employs TRBV2 and TRBJ2-3, with 9 bases that match TRBD2. Per the germline V gene, CDR1 is SNHLY and CDR2 is FYNNEI. The CDR3 sequence is 17 residues long. Trimming cost V 2 bases and J 4 bases; bases outside gene matches: 10. The DNA of the CDR3 is TGTGCCAGCAGTGAAAGTAGGATAGCGGGGGAAGCAGATACGCAGTATTTT. This translates into CASSESRIAGEADTQYF.

This clonotype was seen more than once but under ten times. V and J are TRBV20-1 and TRBJ2-2; TRBD1 might be the D (6 bases). Germline CDR1 and CDR2: DFQATT and SNEGSKA (reference sequence). Trimming took off 6 bases at V and 6 bases at J, with 14 bases between the two ends. The CDR3 runs to 13 residues. CDR3 sequence (DNA): TGCAGTGCCACAACAGGGCGGGCCGGGGAGCTGTTTTTT. Translating gives CSATTGRAGELFF.

This chain connects TRBV6-1 to TRBJ1-5; the D gene is possibly TRBD1 (6 bases). The CDR3 spans 16 residues. Trimming stripped 7 bases from V and 3 bases from J, with 19 bases between. CDR1 is MNHNS and CDR2 is SASEGT in the germline V gene. The CDR3 protein is CASKGGQLRDNQPQHF. CDR3 sequence (DNA): TGTGCCAGCAAAGGGGGGCAATTAAGGGACAATCAGCCCCAGCATTTT.

This rearrangement joins TRBV5-1 to TRBJ2-2, with D maybe TRBD2 (6 bases). Germline CDR1 and CDR2: SGHRS and YFSETQ. Trimming shortened V by 3 bases and J by 0 bases, and 12 bases separated the two germline ends. This CDR3 spans 16 amino acids. CDR3 residues: CASSWLGGSNTGELFF. In DNA form, the CDR3 reads TGCGCCAGCAGCTGGTTGGGGGGTTCGAACACCGGGGAGCTGTTTTTT.

The chain is built from TRBV5-1 and TRBJ2-3, with TRBD1 as a possible D gene (6 bases). The V gene lost 0 bases and the J gene lost 0 bases, with 14 bases spanning the gap. The CDR3 totals 17 residues. CDR1 and CDR2 (germline): SGHRS, YFSETQ. CDR3 sequence: CASSLAYRVTSTDTQYF. CDR3 in DNA: TGCGCCAGCAGCTTGGCCTACAGGGTTACTAGCACAGATACGCAGTATTTT. Together with reference TRBV5-1 and TRBJ2-3, the CDR3 gives the full variable domain: KAGVTQTPRYLIKTRGQQVTLSCSPISGHRSVSWYQQTPGQGLQFLFEYFSETQRNKGNFPGRFSGRQFSNSRSEMNVSTLELGDSALYLCASSLAYRVTSTDTQYFGPGTRLTVL.

This clonotype was detected only a few times. CDR3: CASSLGWGGDGPEAFF. In nucleotides, the CDR3 is TGTGCCAGCAGCTTAGGATGGGGAGGGGACGGACCAGAAGCTTTCTTT. The chain uses TRBV11-3 and TRBJ1-1, with D possibly TRBD1 on 5 matching bases. The CDR3 runs to 16 residues. CDR1 is SGHNT and CDR2 is YENEEA in the germline V gene. Trimming left V 1 base short and J 8 bases short, with 20 bases between.

V and J are TRBV5-1 and TRBJ1-6; 9 bases agree with TRBD1. Per germline, CDR1 SGHRS and CDR2 YFSETQ. This CDR3 comprises 15 residues. After removal of 3 bases from V and 10 bases from J, the junction contained 8 bases not matched to a gene. The CDR3, as DNA: TGCGCCAGCAGCTCGGACAGGGGAACCGGATCACCCCTCCACTTT. It yields the protein CASSSDRGTGSPLHF.

The rearrangement uses TRBV25-1 and TRBJ2-3; D is unresolved. V was trimmed by 2 bases and J by 7 bases, leaving 10 bases between them. This CDR3 region has 13 residues. Germline CDR1 MGHDK, CDR2 SYGVNS. CDR3 loop: CASSEATPNTQYF. The CDR3 nucleotides read TGTGCCAGCAGTGAAGCAACCCCTAATACGCAGTATTTT.

The table lists this clonotype with a count of one. The V call is TRBV6-5, the J call TRBJ1-5; D is possibly TRBD1 (5 bases). V lost 2 bases to trimming and J lost 1 base, with 15 bases between them. The CDR3 is made up of 17 amino acids. The germline V gene encodes CDR1 MNHEY and CDR2 SVGAGI. The CDR3 coding sequence is TGTGCCAGCAGTTACGGGTCCCCCGGACAAAGCAATCAGCCCCAGCATTTT. Translated: CASSYGSPGQSNQPQHF.

This clonotype was detected only once. V and J are TRBV11-3 and TRBJ2-6, with D possibly being TRBD1 (5 bases). From germline, CDR1 is SGHNT and CDR2 YENEEA. V dropped 5 bases and J dropped 0 bases, with 14 bases sitting between them. This CDR3 region has 17 residues. This chain's CDR3 is CASSPRVTVSGANVLTF. The DNA of the CDR3 is TGTGCCAGCAGCCCACGCGTGACAGTCTCTGGGGCCAACGTCCTGACTTTC.

The chain has TRBV20-1 and TRBJ1-2, with D unclear. Germline assignment: CDR1 DFQATT and CDR2 SNEGSKA (reference sequence). This CDR3 region has 12 residues. The V gene lost 6 bases and the J gene lost 4 bases, with 12 bases spanning the gap. CDR3 coding DNA: TGCAGTGCCCCCAGCCGGGGCTATGGCTACACCTTC. Residues: CSAPSRGYGYTF.

The chain has TRBV6-5 and TRBJ1-2, with 9 bases identical to TRBD1. V lost 2 bases to trimming and J lost 10 bases; unmatched junction nucleotides: 8. Germline CDR1 and CDR2: MNHEY and SVGAGI. The CDR3 is made up of 14 amino acids. DNA of the CDR3: TGTGCCAGCAGTTACCCGGGACAGGGCGACTCCTACACCTTC. As protein: CASSYPGQGDSYTF.

The chain has TRBV20-1 and TRBJ2-5; maybe TRBD2 (6 bases). The germline CDR1 and CDR2 sequences are DFQATT and SNEGSKA (reference sequence). The CDR3 runs to 15 residues. Trimming cost V 6 bases and J 4 bases, with 21 bases left between them. The CDR3 region is CSARDLSTLGETQYF. CDR3 in DNA: TGCAGTGCGCGGGACCTTTCGACCCTGGGAGAGACCCAGTACTTC.

V gene TRBV6-2 or TRBV6-3 combines with J gene TRBJ2-3; 8 bases line up with TRBD1. Losses at the gene ends were 9 bases for V and 0 bases for J; bases not matched to a gene: 17. Germline V CDR1 and CDR2: MNHEY, SVGEGT. This CDR3 is 18 amino acids long. The CDR3 loop reads CASRSSSYDRGSTDTQYF. CDR3 coding DNA: TGTGCCAGTAGATCCAGCAGCTACGACAGGGGAAGCACAGATACGCAGTATTTT.